Listed here are 25 T cell receptor beta chains from one sample, sequenced in a study of blood T cell repertoires in COVID-19 (TCRdb year 2020). Library preparation used the immunoSEQ multiplex PCR assay. As stored in TCRdb, this immuneACCESS dataset retains in-frame rearrangements with V and J assigned. A fraction of the clones does not appear; measured against another copy, unresolved V genes explain less than half of the discrepancy, and the remainder lacks a known reason. In all, the sample holds fewer than 30,000 clones, and 70% to 90% of those were seen once. Of the sample, more than 25% falls within the top ten clones. The sequenced material came from peripheral blood. Every receptor here comes from an elderly woman with COVID-19, enrolled during active disease.

V and J are TRBV2 and TRBJ2-5; D not certain. CDR1 is SNHLY and CDR2 is FYNNEI in the germline V gene. The V and J ends lost 3 bases and 2 bases respectively, with 10 bases between them. This CDR3 has 14 residues. The CDR3 protein is CASSDDPGQETQYF. CDR3 in DNA: TGTGCCAGCAGTGACGACCCAGGTCAAGAGACCCAGTACTTC. The full variable domain, rest sourced from reference TRBV2 and TRBJ2-5, is EPEVTQTPSHQVTQMGQEVILRCVPISNHLYFYWYRQILGQKVEFLVSFYNNEISEKSEIFDDQFSVERPDGSNFTLKIRSTKLEDSAMYFCASSDDPGQETQYFGPGTRLLVL.

This chain connects TRBV9 to TRBJ2-1; possibly TRBD1 for D (5 bases). Trimming took 2 bases from V and 5 from J, leaving 8 bases between them. This CDR3 comprises 13 residues. In germline, CDR1 is SGDLS, CDR2 YYNGEE. In DNA form, the CDR3 reads TGTGCCAGCAGCGTCCAGGGTGACAATGAGCAGTTCTTC. Its protein is CASSVQGDNEQFF.

The chain recombines TRBV30 with TRBJ2-5; perhaps TRBD1 as D (5 bases). This CDR3 is 14 amino acids long. Between the trimmed V and J ends, which lost 7 bases and 0 bases, there was a span of 15 bases. Germline-derived CDR1 and CDR2 are GTSNPN and SVGIG (reference sequence). Written as DNA, the CDR3 is TGTGCCTTCGATACTTCAGGGTACCAAGAGACCCAGTACTTC. This sequence encodes CAFDTSGYQETQYF. The full variable domain, rest sourced from reference TRBV30 and TRBJ2-5, is SQTIHQWPATLVQPVGSPLSLECTVEGTSNPNLYWYRQAAGRGLQLLFYSVGIGQISSEVPQNLSASRPQDRQFILSSKKLLLSDSGFYLCAFDTSGYQETQYFGPGTRLLVL.

This clone occurred once. The rearrangement uses TRBV6-2 or TRBV6-3 and TRBJ2-7; 9 positions agree with TRBD2. Germline V gene data show CDR1 as MNHEY and CDR2 as SVGEGT. This CDR3 spans 15 amino acids. V lost 5 bases and J lost 1; bases outside the gene matches: 6. CDR3 nucleotides: TGTGCCAGCAGTCCAAGGACTAGCGTGTCCTACGAGCAGTACTTC. Encoded protein: CASSPRTSVSYEQYF.

This clone was observed once. The chain links TRBV2 to TRBJ1-1; TRBD1 matches at 7 bases. Trimming at V came to 10 bases and at J to 1 base, leaving 6 bases not matched to a gene. Per germline, CDR1 SNHLY and CDR2 FYNNEI. The CDR3 has 13 residues. The CDR3 loop reads CATTGQENTEAFF. In DNA form, the CDR3 reads TGTGCCACGACCGGACAGGAGAACACTGAAGCTTTCTTT.

The genes are TRBV20-1 and TRBJ1-2, with 8 bases identical to TRBD1. Germline CDR1 and CDR2: DFQATT and SNEGSKA (reference sequence). The CDR3 length is 11 residues. V lost 5 bases and J lost 8; bases outside the gene matches: 4. The CDR3 loop is CSAQGAEGYTF. The CDR3 DNA follows: TGCAGTGCTCAGGGGGCCGAGGGCTACACCTTC.

The chain uses TRBV5-6 and TRBJ2-5, with D possibly TRBD1 on 5 matching bases. The V and J ends lost 4 bases and 5 bases respectively, with 15 bases between them. This CDR3 contains 14 residues. Germline loops: CDR1 SGHDT, CDR2 YYEEEE. The CDR3 protein is CASSPIPGRETQYF. CDR3 coding DNA: TGTGCCAGCAGCCCGATCCCAGGGCGGGAGACCCAGTACTTC.

The CDR3 sequence is CASRGTGRVDGYTF. The CDR3 region has the DNA TGTGCCAGCAGAGGGACAGGGAGGGTCGATGGCTACACCTTC. The chain combines TRBV6-5 with TRBJ1-2; 9 nucleotides match TRBD1. V shed 6 bases, J shed 6 bases, and the junction held 8 bases outside the gene matches. The CDR3 covers 14 residues. Germline CDR1 is MNHEY and CDR2 is SVGAGI.

The CDR3 region is CASSERSGAYNSPLHF. The CDR3 nucleotides read TGTGCCAGCAGCGAACGATCAGGGGCCTATAATTCACCCCTCCACTTT. The chain recombines TRBV7-8 with TRBJ1-6, with a tentative D call TRBD1 (6 bases). The V gene lost 5 bases and the J gene lost 2 bases, with 13 bases spanning the gap. This CDR3 has 16 amino acids. The V gene's germline CDR1 is SGHVS and CDR2 FQNEAQ.

The chain recombines TRBV29-1 with TRBJ2-7, with TRBD1 identical over 9 bases. The CDR3 length is 13 residues. J gave up 1 base and V 7 bases, and 5 bases lay outside the gene matches. The germline V gene has CDR1 SQVTM and CDR2 ANQGSEA. The CDR3: CSAQGQGSYEQYF. CDR3 nucleotide sequence: TGCAGCGCCCAAGGACAGGGGTCCTACGAGCAGTACTTC.

This clone was recorded only once. The rearrangement links TRBV2 to TRBJ1-5; D is possibly TRBD1 (5 bases). This CDR3 is built from 14 residues. Trimming stripped 6 bases from V and 0 bases from J, with 9 bases between. Germline V CDR1 and CDR2: SNHLY, FYNNEI. The CDR3 DNA sequence: TGTGCCAGCAGCGGGACTCATAGCAATCAGCCCCAGCATTTT. Its protein product is CASSGTHSNQPQHF.

V and J are TRBV27 and TRBJ2-1; D not resolved. The CDR3 has 12 amino acids. Germline values: CDR1 MNHEY, CDR2 SMNVEV (reference sequence). With 6 bases removed from V and 4 bases from J, the gap between germline ends came to 7 bases. Here the CDR3 reads CASRHTYNEQFF. For the CDR3, the DNA is TGTGCCAGCAGGCACACGTACAATGAGCAGTTCTTC.

V is TRBV5-1 and J is TRBJ1-1, with a weak D call TRBD1 (5 bases). CDR1 SGHRS and CDR2 YFSETQ come from the germline V gene. With 4 bases removed from V and 8 bases from J, the gap between germline ends came to 21 bases. The CDR3 covers 15 residues. The CDR3 spells CASSEWNPGQEEAFF. CDR3 coding DNA: TGCGCCAGCAGCGAATGGAACCCTGGACAAGAAGAAGCTTTCTTT.

The V and J genes are TRBV5-1 and TRBJ2-2; 9 positions match TRBD1. CDR1 is SGHRS and CDR2 is YFSETQ in the germline V gene. J was trimmed by 1 base and V by 4 bases; bases with no gene match: 5. The CDR3 is 16 residues long. The DNA of the CDR3 is TGCGCCAGCAGCGGAGGACAGGGGAGGAACACCGGGGAGCTGTTTTTT. Protein product: CASSGGQGRNTGELFF.

The genes are TRBV30 and TRBJ1-1; a weak D match, TRBD1 (5 bases). Trimming took off 3 bases at V and 5 bases at J, with 13 bases between the two ends. This CDR3 has 13 residues. CDR1 and CDR2 from the germline V gene are GTSNPN and SVGIG (reference sequence). CDR3 DNA: TGTGCCTGGAGCCTAGGGCAGGGAACTGAAGCTTTCTTT. It encodes CAWSLGQGTEAFF.

This chain uses TRBV20-1 with TRBJ1-3; D remains unclear. Germline CDR1 is DFQATT and CDR2 is SNEGSKA (reference sequence). Trimming cost V 5 bases and J 3 bases, with 5 bases left between them. CDR3 length: 11 residues. CDR3 nucleotides: TGCAGTGCTCCGAGTGGAAACACCATATATTTT. Translation gives CSAPSGNTIYF.

This clone was found once. This sequence joins TRBV6-6 and TRBJ1-1; perhaps TRBD1 as D (6 bases). V was shortened by 2 bases and J by 1 base, with 11 bases between the two germline ends. This CDR3 contains 15 residues. Germline CDR1 MNHNY, CDR2 SVGAGI (reference sequence). The CDR3 reads CASSYGGGGNTEAFF. Written as DNA, the CDR3 is TGTGCCAGCAGTTACGGAGGGGGGGGGAACACTGAAGCTTTCTTT.

The chain combines TRBV9 with TRBJ2-2, with 7 bases aligning to TRBD1. The germline gives CDR1 SGDLS, CDR2 YYNGEE. Losses at the gene ends were 3 bases for V and 1 base for J; bases not matched to a gene: 3. The CDR3 totals 15 residues. The CDR3 is CASSATGVNTGELFF. The CDR3 DNA reads as TGTGCCAGCAGCGCTACAGGGGTGAACACCGGGGAGCTGTTTTTT.

The chain carries TRBV3-1 (or the pseudogene TRBV3-2) and TRBJ2-4; D is ambiguous. The V gene's germline CDR1 is LGHDT and CDR2 YNNKEL (reference sequence). This CDR3 region has 14 residues. Between the trimmed V and J ends, which lost 1 base and 0 bases, there was a span of 4 bases. DNA of the CDR3: TGTGCCAGCAGCCAAGCCCAAGCCAAAAACATTCAGTACTTC. It encodes CASSQAQAKNIQYF.

The chain uses TRBV11-2 and TRBJ1-2, with 7 bases matching TRBD1. From germline, CDR1 is SGHAT and CDR2 FQNNGV. The CDR3 contains 17 residues. V lost 4 bases and J lost 4; bases outside the gene matches: 15. The CDR3 bases are TGTGCCAGCAGCTCCGGTCTACCGGGACAGAACTCCTATGGCTACACCTTC. It encodes CASSSGLPGQNSYGYTF.

This chain connects TRBV5-5 to TRBJ2-5, with 8 positions matching TRBD2. Germline values: CDR1 SGHKS, CDR2 YYEKEE (reference sequence). The junction had 9 bases not matched to a gene; V was cut back by 3 bases and J by 5 bases. This CDR3 spans 15 amino acids. CDR3 sequence: CASSSDGTRGETQYF. The DNA for the CDR3 is TGTGCCAGCAGCTCCGACGGGACTAGAGGGGAGACCCAGTACTTC.

This chain uses TRBV7-3 with TRBJ1-1; D unclear. This CDR3 region has 15 residues. Trimming left V 2 bases short and J 0 bases short, with 10 bases between. CDR1 SGHTA and CDR2 FQGTGA come from the germline V gene. The DNA of the CDR3 is TGTGCCAGCAGCTTAGGGCGGGCCATGAACACTGAAGCTTTCTTT. Protein: CASSLGRAMNTEAFF.

CDR3 sequence: CASSMSREQYF. CDR3 DNA: TGTGCCAGCAGCATGTCCCGGGAGCAGTACTTC. The chain has TRBV9 and TRBJ2-7; D is uncertain. CDR3 length: 11 residues. Germline V gene data show CDR1 as SGDLS and CDR2 as YYNGEE. V was clipped by 4 bases and J by 7 bases, with 9 bases between them.

The CDR3: CASSRTSAYEQYF. CDR3 sequence (DNA): TGTGCCAGCAGTCGGACATCAGCCTACGAGCAGTACTTC. This chain links TRBV6-5 with TRBJ2-7, with D possibly TRBD1 on 5 matching bases. This CDR3 is built from 13 residues. CDR1 and CDR2 (germline): MNHEY, SVGAGI. The V gene lost 5 bases and the J gene lost 2 bases, with 10 bases spanning the gap.

This chain joins TRBV19 and TRBJ1-1, with TRBD1 identical over 8 bases. The CDR3 totals 15 residues. Per the germline V gene, CDR1 is LNHDA and CDR2 is SQIVND (reference sequence). The trim removed 4 bases at V and 1 base at J, leaving 5 bases unmatched. CDR3 DNA sequence: TGTGCCAGTAGTACCTCAGGGGGCAGGAACACTGAAGCTTTCTTT. It is translated as CASSTSGGRNTEAFF.